Listed below are T cell receptor beta chains from one sample, sequenced in a study of blood T cells in healthy people across ages. TCRdb ran MiXCR on the 5' RACE reads and lists one entry per CDR3 protein. The table lists approximately 690,000 distinct CDR3 sequences, roughly 50% of them singletons. Material: blood. Receptors originate from a man aged 60 to 75 in good health. The CDR3 runs from the conserved cysteine through the conserved F or W. Fields, in order: V gene, D gene, J gene, clone size, CDR3 protein. A D gene is named only where the DNA matches it firmly. The size field is filled for only some rows; it gives once, few, many or a size class.

TRBV18	TRBD1	TRBJ1-6	-	CASSPGQYDSPLHF
TRBV20-1	TRBD2	TRBJ2-1	few	CSARGLAGGPIPYNEQFF
TRBV4-2	-	TRBJ1-2	-	CASSQGSLSGYTF
TRBV6-1	TRBD1	TRBJ2-7	-	CASSAAGTGAPYEQYF
TRBV20-1	TRBD1	TRBJ1-2	once	CSARETDRDNYGYTF
TRBV4-1	-	TRBJ2-5	-	CASSLRGLRQEQYF
TRBV5-1	-	TRBJ2-7	many	CASSLTSGYEQYF
TRBV10-3	TRBD2	TRBJ2-3	-	CAISEPRLAGEKQYF
TRBV14	-	TRBJ1-4	few	CASSHQVATNEKLFF
TRBV6-2/TRBV6-3	-	TRBJ1-2	-	CASSYSRGGQLYGYTF
TRBV6-5	-	TRBJ2-5	-	CASRARGTQYF
TRBV29-1	TRBD2	TRBJ2-5	-	CSVPTSGDPINEQYF
TRBV10-3	-	TRBJ2-7	-	CAISESQTHEQYF
TRBV12-5	-	TRBJ2-7	-	CASGLAYEQYF
TRBV6-1	-	TRBJ1-1	-	CASSLQGKAFF
TRBV2	TRBD1	TRBJ2-2	few	CASRPARQGINTGELFF
TRBV7-2	TRBD1	TRBJ1-1	-	CASKRRQGRNEAFF
TRBV29-1	TRBD1	TRBJ1-1	-	CSVRTGVTEAFF
TRBV27	-	TRBJ1-2	-	CASGQFHNYGYTF
TRBV4-2	-	TRBJ1-2	-	CASSQDLEGRTRGYTF
TRBV7-8	TRBD1	TRBJ2-4	-	CASSLGPGQGATNIQYF
TRBV20-1	-	TRBJ1-2	-	CSARDQVNYGYTF
TRBV12-3/TRBV12-4	TRBD1	TRBJ2-7	few	CASTGDRGNYEQYF
TRBV6-1	-	TRBJ2-4	-	CASSVWVDIQYF
TRBV5-6	-	TRBJ2-5	few	CASSPPGTTQETQYF
TRBV2	-	TRBJ2-7	many	CASRVAKSLEQYF
TRBV25-1	-	TRBJ1-2	-	CASSTGFHGYTF
TRBV4-3	TRBD2	TRBJ2-1	-	CASSQDVAGGYNEQFF
TRBV25-1	-	TRBJ2-5	many	CASSVGGALAQTQYF
TRBV29-1	TRBD2	TRBJ2-1	few	CSAGLGLTNNEQFF
TRBV7-9	-	TRBJ1-2	-	CASSFAGGLYGYTF
TRBV6-5	TRBD1	TRBJ2-7	few	CASSYGDSRIGHEQYF
TRBV5-1	-	TRBJ2-5	few	CASSAIGGGGIETQYF
TRBV5-1	-	TRBJ1-1	-	CASSPSSDTEAFF
TRBV28	-	TRBJ2-5	-	CASSGRASEGNQLQETQYF
TRBV3-1	TRBD1	TRBJ2-5	-	CASSLGQGLETQYF
TRBV6-5	TRBD2	-	once	CASSYAGLGGYEQYF
TRBV12-3/TRBV12-4	-	TRBJ1-6	-	CASSLAGGAYNSPLHF
TRBV4-2	TRBD2	TRBJ2-5	-	CASSQEKRGEETQYF
TRBV5-1	-	TRBJ2-5	-	CASSRSEPYNEQYF
TRBV10-3	TRBD1	TRBJ1-2	few	CAIRNQGEDGYTF
TRBV5-1	TRBD2	-	once	CASSLASLAGVYNEQYF
TRBV6-4	TRBD1	TRBJ2-2	-	CASRTDRAKAGELFF
TRBV6-1	-	-	-	CASSRKGASGDYEQYF
TRBV6-5	TRBD1	TRBJ2-1	-	CASSSVQGAGGEQFF
TRBV6-1	TRBD2	TRBJ2-1	-	CASSELAVNEQFF
TRBV9	-	TRBJ1-1	-	CASSVSRTSEAFF
TRBV6-5	-	TRBJ1-5	-	CASSPLVDGNQPQHF
TRBV5-1	-	TRBJ2-7	-	CASSPAGDSFYEQYF
TRBV5-1	TRBD1	TRBJ1-3	-	CASSLDSPGGTAGNTIYF
TRBV7-9	-	TRBJ2-5	-	CASSLGGQRETQYF
TRBV4-1	-	TRBJ1-5	-	CASSQDGRVSQPQHF
TRBV5-1	-	TRBJ1-6	-	CASSLAANKDSPLHF
TRBV6-5	-	-	-	CASSYHPNEQYF
TRBV6-6	-	TRBJ2-7	-	CASSQGSYEQYF
TRBV28	-	TRBJ1-5	-	CASTSGSQPQHF
TRBV20-1	-	TRBJ1-1	-	CSAGPTGWDTEAFF
TRBV6-5	-	TRBJ2-1	few	CASSYSWRGNNEQFF
TRBV6-1	-	TRBJ1-2	-	CASIPSRGIYGYTF